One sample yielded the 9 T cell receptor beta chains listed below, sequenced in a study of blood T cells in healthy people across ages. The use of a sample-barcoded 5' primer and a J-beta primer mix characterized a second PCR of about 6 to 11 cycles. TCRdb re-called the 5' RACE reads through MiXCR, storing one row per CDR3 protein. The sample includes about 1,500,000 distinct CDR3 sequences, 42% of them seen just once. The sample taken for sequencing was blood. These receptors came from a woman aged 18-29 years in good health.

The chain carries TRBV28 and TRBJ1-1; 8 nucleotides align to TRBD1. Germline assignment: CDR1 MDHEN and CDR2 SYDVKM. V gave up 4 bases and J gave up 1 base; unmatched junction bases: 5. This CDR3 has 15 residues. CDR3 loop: CASSSGGVRNTEAFF. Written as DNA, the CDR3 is TGTGCCAGCAGTTCAGGGGGCGTCCGGAACACTGAAGCTTTCTTT.

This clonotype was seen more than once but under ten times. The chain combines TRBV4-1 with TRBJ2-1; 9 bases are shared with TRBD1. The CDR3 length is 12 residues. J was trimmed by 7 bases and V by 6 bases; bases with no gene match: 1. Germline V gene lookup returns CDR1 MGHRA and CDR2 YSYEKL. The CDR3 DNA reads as TGCGCCAGCAGTGGACAGGGGAATGAGCAGTTCTTC. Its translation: CASSGQGNEQFF.

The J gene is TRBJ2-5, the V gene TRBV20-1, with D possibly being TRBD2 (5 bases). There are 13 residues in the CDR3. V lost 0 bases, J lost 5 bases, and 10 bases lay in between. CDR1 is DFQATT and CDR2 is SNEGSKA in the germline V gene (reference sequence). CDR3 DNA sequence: TGCAGTGCTAGAGAAGCGGCTGGGGAGACCCAGTACTTC. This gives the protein CSAREAAGETQYF.

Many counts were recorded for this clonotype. The CDR3: CSEDGGYTF. The CDR3, as DNA: TGCAGCGAGGACGGGGGCTACACCTTC. The V gene is TRBV29-1, the J gene TRBJ1-2, with D hard to call. Germline V lookup: CDR1 SQVTM, CDR2 ANQGSEA. The CDR3 has 9 amino acids. V gave up 7 bases and J gave up 8 bases, with 8 bases separating them.

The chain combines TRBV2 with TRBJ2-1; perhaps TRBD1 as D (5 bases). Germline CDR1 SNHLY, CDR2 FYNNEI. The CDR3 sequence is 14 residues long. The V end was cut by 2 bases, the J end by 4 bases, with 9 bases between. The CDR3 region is CASSEQGGYNEQFF. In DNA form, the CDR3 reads TGTGCCAGCAGTGAACAGGGCGGTTACAATGAGCAGTTCTTC.

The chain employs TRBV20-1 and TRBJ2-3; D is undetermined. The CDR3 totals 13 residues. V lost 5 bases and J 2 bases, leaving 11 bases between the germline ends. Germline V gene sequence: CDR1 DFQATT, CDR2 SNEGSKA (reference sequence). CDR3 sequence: CSAGLGNTDTQYF. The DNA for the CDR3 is TGCAGTGCTGGGCTTGGGAACACAGATACGCAGTATTTT.

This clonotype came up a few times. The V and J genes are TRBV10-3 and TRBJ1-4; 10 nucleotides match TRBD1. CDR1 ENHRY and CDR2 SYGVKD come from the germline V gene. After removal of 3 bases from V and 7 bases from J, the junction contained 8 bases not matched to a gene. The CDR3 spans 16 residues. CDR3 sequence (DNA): TGTGCCATCAGTGAAAGTTGGACAGGGGGGCGTGAAAAACTGTTTTTT. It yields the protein CAISESWTGGREKLFF.

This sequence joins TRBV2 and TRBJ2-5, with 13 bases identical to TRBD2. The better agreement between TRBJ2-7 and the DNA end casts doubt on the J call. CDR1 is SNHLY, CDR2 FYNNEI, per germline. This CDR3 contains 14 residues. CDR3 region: CASVGLAGHNEQYF. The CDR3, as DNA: TGTGCCAGCGTGGGACTAGCGGGACACAACGAGCAGTACTTC.

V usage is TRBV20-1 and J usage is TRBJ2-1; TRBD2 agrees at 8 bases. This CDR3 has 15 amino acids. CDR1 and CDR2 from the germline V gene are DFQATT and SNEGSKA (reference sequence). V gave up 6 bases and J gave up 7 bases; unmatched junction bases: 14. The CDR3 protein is CSATPAGEDWNEQFF. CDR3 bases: TGCAGTGCCACACCAGCGGGAGAGGACTGGAATGAGCAGTTCTTC.